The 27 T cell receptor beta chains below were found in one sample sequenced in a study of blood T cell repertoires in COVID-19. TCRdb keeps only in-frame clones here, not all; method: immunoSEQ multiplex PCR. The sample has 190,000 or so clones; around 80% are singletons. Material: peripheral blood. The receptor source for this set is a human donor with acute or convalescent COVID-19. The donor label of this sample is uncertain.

CDR3 bases: TGCAGCGTTGACGGGGGAGGCACTGGAAACACCATATATTTT. The encoded protein is CSVDGGGTGNTIYF. The V call is TRBV29-1, the J call TRBJ1-3; D is possibly TRBD1 (5 bases). V was cut by 3 bases and J by 2 bases, with 11 bases left in between. CDR3 length: 14 amino acids. The germline CDR1 and CDR2 sequences are SQVTM and ANQGSEA.

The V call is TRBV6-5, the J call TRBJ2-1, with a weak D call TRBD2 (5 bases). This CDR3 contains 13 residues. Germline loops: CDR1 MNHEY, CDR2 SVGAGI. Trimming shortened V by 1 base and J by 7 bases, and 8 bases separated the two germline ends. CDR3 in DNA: TGTGCCAGCAGTTACTATTCGGGGAATGAGCAGTTCTTC. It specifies CASSYYSGNEQFF.

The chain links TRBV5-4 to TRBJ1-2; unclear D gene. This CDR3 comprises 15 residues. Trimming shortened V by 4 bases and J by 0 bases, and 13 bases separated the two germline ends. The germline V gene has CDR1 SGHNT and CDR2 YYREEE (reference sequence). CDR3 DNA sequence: TGTGCCAGCAGCCCCCCGACACCTGCTAACTATGGCTACACCTTC. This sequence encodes CASSPPTPANYGYTF.

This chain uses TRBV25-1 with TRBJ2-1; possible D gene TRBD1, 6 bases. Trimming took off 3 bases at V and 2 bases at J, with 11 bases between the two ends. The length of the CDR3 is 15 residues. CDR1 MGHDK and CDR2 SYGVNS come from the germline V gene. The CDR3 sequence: CASSDHRVPYNEQFF. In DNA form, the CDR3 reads TGTGCCAGCAGTGACCACAGGGTGCCCTACAATGAGCAGTTCTTC. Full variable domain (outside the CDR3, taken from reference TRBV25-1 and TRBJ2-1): EADIYQTPRYLVIGTGKKITLECSQTMGHDKMYWYQQDPGMELHLIHYSYGVNSTEKGDLSSESTVSRIRTEHFPLTLESARPSHTSQYLCASSDHRVPYNEQFFGPGTRLTVL.

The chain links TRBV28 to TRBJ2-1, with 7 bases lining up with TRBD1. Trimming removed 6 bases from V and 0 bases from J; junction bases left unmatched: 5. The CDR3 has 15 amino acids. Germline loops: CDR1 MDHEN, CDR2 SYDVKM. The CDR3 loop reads CASRSGQSSYNEQFF. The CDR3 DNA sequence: TGTGCCAGCAGGTCGGGACAGAGCTCCTACAATGAGCAGTTCTTC.

The CDR3 region is CASRGTGEYQPQHF. The CDR3 nucleotides are TGTGCCAGCAGGGGAACAGGGGAGTATCAGCCCCAGCATTTT. The chain is built from TRBV27 and TRBJ1-5; 7 bases are a match to TRBD1. There are 14 residues in the CDR3. From germline, CDR1 is MNHEY and CDR2 SMNVEV (reference sequence). J was trimmed by 5 bases and V by 6 bases; bases with no gene match: 7.

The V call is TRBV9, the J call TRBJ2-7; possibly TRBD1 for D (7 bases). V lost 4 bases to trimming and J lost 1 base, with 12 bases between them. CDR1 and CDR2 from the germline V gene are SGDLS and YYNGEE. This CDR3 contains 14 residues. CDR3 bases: TGTGCCAGCAGCCGGGGGACAGAATCCTACGAGCAGTACTTC. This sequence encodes CASSRGTESYEQYF.

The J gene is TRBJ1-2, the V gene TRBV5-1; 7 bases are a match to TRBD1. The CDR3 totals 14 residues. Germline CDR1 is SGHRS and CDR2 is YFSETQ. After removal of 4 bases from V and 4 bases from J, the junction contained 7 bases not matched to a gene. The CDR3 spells CASSLGGTVYGYTF. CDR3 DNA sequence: TGCGCCAGCAGCCTGGGCGGGACAGTCTATGGCTACACCTTC.

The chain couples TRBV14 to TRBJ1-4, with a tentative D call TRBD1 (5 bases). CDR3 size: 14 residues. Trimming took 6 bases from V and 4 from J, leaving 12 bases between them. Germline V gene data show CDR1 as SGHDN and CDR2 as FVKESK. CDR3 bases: TGTGCCAGCAGACGTCAGGGAAGTAATGAAAAACTGTTTTTT. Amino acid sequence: CASRRQGSNEKLFF. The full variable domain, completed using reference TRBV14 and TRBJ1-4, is EAGVTQFPSHSVIEKGQTVTLRCDPISGHDNLYWYRRVMGKEIKFLLHFVKESKQDESGMPNNRFLAERTGGTYSTLKVQPAELEDSGVYFCASRRQGSNEKLFFGSGTQLSVL.

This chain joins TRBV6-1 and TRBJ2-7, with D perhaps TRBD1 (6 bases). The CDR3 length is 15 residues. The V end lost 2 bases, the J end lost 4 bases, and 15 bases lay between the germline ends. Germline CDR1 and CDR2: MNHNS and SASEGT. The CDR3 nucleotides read TGTGCCAGCAGTGAAACTTCAGGGGCCCAGTACGAGCAGTACTTC. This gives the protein CASSETSGAQYEQYF.

The CDR3 nucleotides are TGTGCCACCCAACCGGGCGGGAGTAGTTCCAAAAACATTCAGTACTTC. This gives the protein CATQPGGSSSKNIQYF. V gene TRBV15 combines with J gene TRBJ2-4, with 7 positions matching TRBD2. Germline CDR1 LNHNV, CDR2 YYDKDF (reference sequence). The CDR3 length is 16 residues. V lost 8 bases and J lost 2; bases outside the gene matches: 12.

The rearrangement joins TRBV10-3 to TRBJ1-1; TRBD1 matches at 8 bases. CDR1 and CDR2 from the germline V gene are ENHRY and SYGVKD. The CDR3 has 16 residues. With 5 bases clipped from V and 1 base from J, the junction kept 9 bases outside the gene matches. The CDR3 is CAISTSRGQGNTEAFF. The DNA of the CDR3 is TGTGCCATCAGTACCAGCCGAGGACAGGGGAACACTGAAGCTTTCTTT.

CDR3 loop: CASSRLGGLRSYNEQFF. As DNA, the CDR3 is TGTGCCAGCAGCCGACTAGGCGGACTCCGTTCCTACAATGAGCAGTTCTTC. V usage is TRBV7-3 and J usage is TRBJ2-1; D perhaps matches TRBD2 (6 bases). The V gene's germline CDR1 is SGHTA and CDR2 FQGTGA. The ends were cut back, 5 bases at V and 1 base at J, with 18 bases in the middle. The CDR3 covers 17 residues. Based on the CDR3 plus reference TRBV7-3 and TRBJ2-1, the full variable domain is GAGVSQTPSNKVTEKGKYVELRCDPISGHTALYWYRQSLGQGPEFLIYFQGTGAADDSGLPNDRFFAVRPEGSVSTLKIQRTERGDSAVYLCASSRLGGLRSYNEQFFGPGTRLTVL.

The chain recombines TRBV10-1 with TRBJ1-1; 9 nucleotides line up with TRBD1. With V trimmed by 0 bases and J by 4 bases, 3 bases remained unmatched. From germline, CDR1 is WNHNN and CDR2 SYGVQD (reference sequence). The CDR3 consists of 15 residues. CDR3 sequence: CASSESATGGTEAFF. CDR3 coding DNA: TGCGCCAGCAGTGAGTCCGCGACAGGGGGCACTGAAGCTTTCTTT.

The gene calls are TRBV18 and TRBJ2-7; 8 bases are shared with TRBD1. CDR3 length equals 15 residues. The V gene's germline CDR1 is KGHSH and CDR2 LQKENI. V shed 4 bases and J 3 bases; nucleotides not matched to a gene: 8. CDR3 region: CASSRTTGADYEQYF. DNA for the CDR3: TGTGCCAGCTCACGAACGACAGGGGCAGACTACGAGCAGTACTTC.

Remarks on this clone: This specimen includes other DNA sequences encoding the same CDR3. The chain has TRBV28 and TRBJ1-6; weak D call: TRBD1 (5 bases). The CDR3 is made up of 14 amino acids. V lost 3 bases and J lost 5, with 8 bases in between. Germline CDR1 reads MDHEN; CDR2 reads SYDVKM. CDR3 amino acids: CASSLDTNNSPLHF. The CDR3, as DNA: TGTGCCAGCAGTTTGGACACCAATAATTCACCCCTCCACTTT.

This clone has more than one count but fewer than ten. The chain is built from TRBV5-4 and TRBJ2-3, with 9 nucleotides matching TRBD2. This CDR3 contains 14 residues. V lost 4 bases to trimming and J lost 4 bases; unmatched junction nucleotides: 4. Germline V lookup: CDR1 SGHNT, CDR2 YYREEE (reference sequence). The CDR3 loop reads CASSHSGSADTQYF. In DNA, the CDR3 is TGTGCCAGCAGCCATAGCGGGAGTGCAGATACGCAGTATTTT.

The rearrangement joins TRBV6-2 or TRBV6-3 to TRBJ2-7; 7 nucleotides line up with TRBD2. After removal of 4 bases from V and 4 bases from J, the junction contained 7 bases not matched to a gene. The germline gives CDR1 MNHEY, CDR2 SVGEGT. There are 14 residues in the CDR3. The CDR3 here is CASSLMGGRYEQYF. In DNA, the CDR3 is TGTGCCAGCAGTTTAATGGGCGGGAGATACGAGCAGTACTTC.

This CDR3 reads CASSEMNSLAKNIQYF. Here the CDR3 DNA reads TGTGCCAGCAGTGAAATGAACAGCCTAGCCAAAAACATTCAGTACTTC. V usage is TRBV6-1 and J usage is TRBJ2-4; D unclear. Trimming took off 2 bases at V and 0 bases at J, with 11 bases between the two ends. This CDR3 contains 16 residues. Germline values: CDR1 MNHNS, CDR2 SASEGT.

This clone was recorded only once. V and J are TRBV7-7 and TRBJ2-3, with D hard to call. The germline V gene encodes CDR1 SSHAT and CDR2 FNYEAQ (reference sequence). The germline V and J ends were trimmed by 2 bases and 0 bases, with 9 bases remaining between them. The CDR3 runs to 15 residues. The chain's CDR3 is CASSLRRSSTDTQYF. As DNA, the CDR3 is TGTGCCAGCAGCTTACGCAGATCTAGCACAGATACGCAGTATTTT.

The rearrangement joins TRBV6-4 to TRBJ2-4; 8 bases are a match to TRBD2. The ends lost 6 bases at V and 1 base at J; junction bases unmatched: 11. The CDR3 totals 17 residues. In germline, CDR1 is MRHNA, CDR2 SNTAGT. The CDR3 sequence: CASRQRTSWIAKNIQYF. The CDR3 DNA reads TGTGCCAGCAGACAACGGACTAGCTGGATCGCCAAAAACATTCAGTACTTC.

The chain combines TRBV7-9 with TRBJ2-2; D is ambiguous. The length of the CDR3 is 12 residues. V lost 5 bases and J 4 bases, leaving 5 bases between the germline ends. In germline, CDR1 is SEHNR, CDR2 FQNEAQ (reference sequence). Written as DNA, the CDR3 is TGTGCCAGCAGCCCTCTCACCGGGGAGCTGTTTTTT. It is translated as CASSPLTGELFF.

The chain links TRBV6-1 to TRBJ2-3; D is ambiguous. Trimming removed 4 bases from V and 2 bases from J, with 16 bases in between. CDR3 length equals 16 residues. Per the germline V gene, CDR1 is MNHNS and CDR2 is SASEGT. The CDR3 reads CASSGDGGETTDTQYF. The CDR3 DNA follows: TGTGCCAGCAGTGGAGACGGCGGAGAAACCACAGATACGCAGTATTTT.

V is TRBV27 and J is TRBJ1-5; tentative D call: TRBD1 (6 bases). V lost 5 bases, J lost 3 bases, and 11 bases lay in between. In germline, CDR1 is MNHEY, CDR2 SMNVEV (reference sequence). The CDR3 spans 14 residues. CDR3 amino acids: CASSKGQPNQPQHF. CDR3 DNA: TGTGCCAGCAGTAAAGGACAGCCCAATCAGCCCCAGCATTTT.

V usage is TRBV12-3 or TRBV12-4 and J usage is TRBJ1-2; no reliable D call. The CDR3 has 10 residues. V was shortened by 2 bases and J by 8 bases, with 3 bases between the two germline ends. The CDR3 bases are TGTGCCAGCAGTTTACGGGGCTACACCTTC. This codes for CASSLRGYTF.

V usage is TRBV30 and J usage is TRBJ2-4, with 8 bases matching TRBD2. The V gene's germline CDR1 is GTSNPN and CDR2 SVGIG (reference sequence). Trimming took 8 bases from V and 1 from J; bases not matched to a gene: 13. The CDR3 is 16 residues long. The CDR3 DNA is TGTGCCCGCGGGGGGAGCCCCAGGGAGGCCAAAAACATTCAGTACTTC. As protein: CARGGSPREAKNIQYF.

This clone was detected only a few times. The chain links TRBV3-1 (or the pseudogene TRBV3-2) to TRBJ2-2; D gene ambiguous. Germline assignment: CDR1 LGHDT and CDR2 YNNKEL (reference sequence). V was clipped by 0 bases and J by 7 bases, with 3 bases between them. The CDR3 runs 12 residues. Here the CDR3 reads CASSQDRGELFF. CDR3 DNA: TGTGCCAGCAGCCAAGATCGCGGGGAGCTGTTTTTT.